Sequencing of this T cell receptor beta chain was carried out in a study of T cells in Graves' hyperthyroidism and ophthalmopathy. The overall study: Pretreatment peripheral blood was obtained at initial diagnosis. The study's findings and limits: Ophthalmopathy was identified by the model a median around 5.9 months ahead of onset.

Worth noting for this clonotype: What it binds is unknown. A much larger clone is a single base away; this may be a read error. No conserved phenylalanine or tryptophan is present at the end of the CDR3, so a read error is the likely explanation.

It was RNA transcripts that yielded the amplified TCR beta CDR3 regions. TCR CDR3 underwent first-round RT-PCR with the HTBI primer set. TCRdb fed the multiplex PCR reads into MiXCR, producing one record per CDR3 protein. The sample carries fewer than 350,000 distinct CDR3 sequences, roughly 19% recorded once. The germline V and J ends were trimmed by 3 bases and 3 bases, with 14 bases remaining between them. The CDR3 covers 15 residues. Germline CDR1 is MNHEY and CDR2 is SMNVEV (reference sequence). Diagnoses rested on clinical symptoms, serum thyroxine and TRAb, thyroid ultrasound and orbital computed tomography. More than 8 ml fresh peripheral blood yielded the PBMCs.

This TCR was recovered from a man aged 50 to 59 with Graves' ophthalmopathy. The sequenced sample was blood. V is TRBV27 and J is TRBJ1-1, with D uncertain. CDR3 loop: CASSFDGRGYTEAFL. The CDR3 DNA reads as TGTGCCAGCAGTTTTGACGGACGGGGTTACACTGAAGCTTTCCTT.